Shown below are 16 T cell receptor beta chains from a single sample sequenced in a study of shared clonotypes between healthy human individuals. Sequencing used immunoSEQ multiplex PCR; TCRdb keeps in-frame clones, though not all of them. The sample lists 2 million to 2.5 million clones; approximately 94% were seen once. CD45RO-negative, CCR7-selected cells formed the naive CD8 fraction, which excluded terminally differentiated effector memory CD45RA+ cells. What was sequenced was naive CD8+ T cells from PBMCs. The source is a man between 18 and 35 years old in good health. Some clones in this sample may be carry-over from other donors' samples.

The chain's CDR3 is CASRTRTGNQPQHF. CDR3 in DNA: TGTGCCAGCAGGACCAGGACAGGGAACCAGCCCCAGCATTTT. The V call is TRBV27, the J call TRBJ1-5; 8 nucleotides match TRBD1. The CDR3 is 14 residues long. Germline V gene sequence: CDR1 MNHEY, CDR2 SMNVEV (reference sequence). Losses at the gene ends were 6 bases for V and 7 bases for J; bases not matched to a gene: 8.

V is TRBV28 and J is TRBJ2-1; D is perhaps TRBD2 (5 bases). V lost 7 bases to trimming and J lost 1 base, with 8 bases between them. Germline loops: CDR1 MDHEN, CDR2 SYDVKM. The length of the CDR3 is 13 residues. For the CDR3, the DNA is TGTGCCAGCAATGCGGGTTCCTACAATGAGCAGTTCTTC. Translation gives CASNAGSYNEQFF.

The chain recombines TRBV2 with TRBJ1-1; D unclear. Germline lookup yields CDR1 SNHLY and CDR2 FYNNEI. The CDR3 loop spans 14 amino acids. V gave up 0 bases and J gave up 10 bases, with 15 bases separating them. The CDR3 sequence is CASSEAYGPRPAFF. DNA for the CDR3: TGTGCCAGCAGTGAAGCTTACGGGCCTCGGCCAGCTTTCTTT. Complete variable domain (other parts from reference TRBV2 and TRBJ1-1): EPEVTQTPSHQVTQMGQEVILRCVPISNHLYFYWYRQILGQKVEFLVSFYNNEISEKSEIFDDQFSVERPDGSNFTLKIRSTKLEDSAMYFCASSEAYGPRPAFFGQGTRLTVV.

This clone was observed a single time. Other nucleotide sequences from this sample produce the same CDR3. V usage is TRBV6-1 and J usage is TRBJ1-2; the D is unclear. This CDR3 is 15 amino acids long. V gave up 2 bases and J gave up 2 bases, with 12 bases separating them. Germline assignment: CDR1 MNHNS and CDR2 SASEGT. The CDR3 loop reads CASSEMAGGNYGYTF. The CDR3 DNA is TGTGCCAGCAGTGAAATGGCGGGAGGGAACTATGGCTACACCTTC.

V gene TRBV27 combines with J gene TRBJ2-3, with D unclear. V was trimmed by 5 bases and J by 1 base, leaving 13 bases between them. This CDR3 is built from 15 residues. From germline, CDR1 is MNHEY and CDR2 SMNVEV (reference sequence). The CDR3, as DNA: TGTGCCAGCAGTCGGCTAACCGGAGGCACAGATACGCAGTATTTT. Protein: CASSRLTGGTDTQYF.

Concerning this clone itself: Additional DNA sequences in this sample encode the identical CDR3. V usage is TRBV5-4 and J usage is TRBJ2-7; no clear D gene. V was trimmed by 2 bases and J by 1 base, leaving 7 bases between them. Germline values: CDR1 SGHNT, CDR2 YYREEE (reference sequence). This CDR3 spans 13 amino acids. CDR3: CASSFGGSYEQYF. DNA for the CDR3: TGTGCCAGCAGCTTCGGCGGATCCTACGAGCAGTACTTC.

This clone was detected only once. CDR3 DNA: TGTGCCAGCAGTTTTGTGGACGGGGGGGTTTGGTATGGCTACACCTTC. Its protein is CASSFVDGGVWYGYTF. The chain has TRBV28 and TRBJ1-2; D might be TRBD1 (5 bases). Per the germline V gene, CDR1 is MDHEN and CDR2 is SYDVKM. Trimming stripped 3 bases from V and 5 bases from J, with 19 bases between. The CDR3 is 16 residues long.

This clone appeared once. The V gene is TRBV6-1, the J gene TRBJ2-7; D not certain. This CDR3 is built from 13 residues. The V end was cut by 4 bases, the J end by 4 bases, with 11 bases between. The V gene's germline CDR1 is MNHNS and CDR2 SASEGT. The CDR3, as DNA: TGTGCCAGCAGTGTACACTATTGGTACGAGCAGTACTTC. This sequence encodes CASSVHYWYEQYF.

The chain has TRBV9 and TRBJ2-1; 8 bases fit TRBD2. V dropped 4 bases and J dropped 7; count of bases not matched to a gene: 10. Germline values: CDR1 SGDLS, CDR2 YYNGEE. CDR3 length: 15 residues. The CDR3 sequence is CASSPGLGLGNEQFF. DNA for the CDR3: TGTGCCAGCAGCCCGGGACTAGGTCTTGGGAATGAGCAGTTCTTC.

CDR3 in amino acids: CAARGTLTGELFF. The CDR3 DNA reads TGTGCCGCCCGGGGCACCCTCACCGGGGAGCTGTTTTTT. The genes are TRBV6-1 and TRBJ2-2; D tentatively reads TRBD1 or TRBD2 (5 bases each). Germline V gene sequence: CDR1 MNHNS, CDR2 SASEGT. V lost 11 bases and J 4 bases, leaving 14 bases between the germline ends. The CDR3 is 13 residues long.

The J gene is TRBJ1-4, the V gene TRBV6-6; D remains unclear. In germline, CDR1 is MNHNY, CDR2 SVGAGI (reference sequence). This CDR3 is built from 12 residues. V dropped 6 bases and J dropped 7 bases, with 9 bases sitting between them. The CDR3 bases are TGTGCCAGCAGCCCGGGAGGTGAAAAACTGTTTTTT. Protein product: CASSPGGEKLFF.

V is TRBV9 and J is TRBJ1-1; the D gene is possibly TRBD1 (5 bases). The V end was cut by 0 bases, the J end by 8 bases, with 11 bases between. CDR1 and CDR2 (germline): SGDLS, YYNGEE. The CDR3 covers 13 residues. CDR3 nucleotide sequence: TGTGCCAGCAGCGTAGGGGCCAGGGAAGAAGCTTTCTTT. This codes for CASSVGAREEAFF.

The CDR3 DNA is TGTGCCAGCAGCCCCGCCAATGAGCAGTTCTTC. This codes for CASSPANEQFF. The rearrangement joins TRBV7-9 to TRBJ2-1; no clear D. This CDR3 comprises 11 residues. Germline V gene lookup returns CDR1 SEHNR and CDR2 FQNEAQ (reference sequence). Trimming removed 5 bases from V and 6 bases from J, with 5 bases in between.

The V call is TRBV5-4, the J call TRBJ2-1; 9 bases map to TRBD2. Unmatched junction bases numbered 8, after V lost 0 bases and J lost 7 bases. In germline, CDR1 is SGHNT, CDR2 YYREEE (reference sequence). The CDR3 totals 16 residues. The CDR3 DNA sequence: TGTGCCAGCAGCTTGGATGCGGGAGGGCCTTGGAATGAGCAGTTCTTC. Its translation is CASSLDAGGPWNEQFF.

Points on this clone: Mismatch with germline at one junction end may stem from a read error. The CDR3 is CASSQDLWQANTEAFF. The CDR3 DNA sequence: TGCGCCAGCAGCCAAGATCTTTGGCAGGCGAACACTGAAGCTTTCTTT. The rearrangement uses TRBV5-4 and TRBJ1-1; D is uncertain. The CDR3 sequence is 16 residues long. Germline V gene sequence: CDR1 SGHNT, CDR2 YYREEE (reference sequence).

This clone was detected once. The DNA for the CDR3 is TGTGCCAGCAGTGCCCGGTCTCTGTCACGGGGAGGCTACACCTTC. This sequence encodes CASSARSLSRGGYTF. J is TRBJ1-2 and V is TRBV27; D gene ambiguous. Germline CDR1 is MNHEY and CDR2 is SMNVEV (reference sequence). The CDR3 covers 15 residues. V was trimmed by 5 bases and J by 8 bases, leaving 21 bases between them.